Reported below is one T cell receptor (beta chain). Its binding antigen is unknown. With a much larger clone just one base away, this may be a read error. The receptor library was made with multiplex PCR. The reads were generated on an Illumina HiSeq 4000. TCR beta libraries were built with iRepertoire HTBI primers and Arm-PCR amplification of CDR3 regions. Before sequencing, the PCR products went through gel purification. From the authors' description of their analysis: Across samples, 60 to 75 TRBV and around 15 TRBJ segments were identified and used for gene usage analysis of CDR3 amino acid clonotypes. COPE and FqMerger were used to merge the filtered high-quality paired reads into contigs. Contigs were aligned with BLAST to IMGT TRBV, TRBD and TRBJ reference genes, and CDR3 was defined per IMGT. Any clonotype with a frequency above 0.1% was classified as a highly expanded clone. Shannon entropy served as the measure of repertoire diversity, while the Gini coefficient captured V-J evenness. Public clonotypes were defined as clonotypes shared by more than one individual. In-frame beta chains were kept once TCRdb had trimmed the public reads at Q25 with fastp and called clones with MiXCR. Identical CDR3 protein sequences are pooled into one entry, listed with their most common genes and DNA. TCRdb's processing, not the study's, gives the V and J calls here. The sample table shows more than 350,000 distinct CDR3 sequences, and more than 13% are seen once. Over 15% of the sample is held by the ten biggest clonotypes.

The germline V gene sets CDR1 to SQVTM and CDR2 to ANQGSEA. The cysteine opens and the phenylalanine closes a CDR3 of 15 amino acids. Kept here is only the CDR3 DNA, which spans 45 bases and is read in frame from base 1. This sample was taken from a study of regulatory T cells in long-lasting Graves disease (TCRdb year 2021). Study-level background: Newly diagnosed Graves' disease patients had taken antithyroid drugs for less than 3 months. Patients with persistent Graves' disease were compared with patients with newly diagnosed Graves' disease using TCR sequencing and RNA sequencing of peripheral blood. The study was conducted in China and was registered as a clinical trial. TCR sequencing covered 13 persistent and about 20 newly diagnosed Graves' disease patients, some 33 samples in total.

What the research found in general, with its limitations: Patients with persistent disease shared more public clonotypes (about 2,900) than newly diagnosed patients did (roughly 970). Peripheral blood alone was examined, since thyroid tissue, which constituted the primary lesion, could not be accessed. The authors noted that the small sample size was a limitation that may lower accuracy. Persistent Graves' disease patients showed lower TCR Shannon entropy and fewer highly expanded clones than newly diagnosed patients, suggesting clonal expansion. TRBV28, TRBJ1-2 and TRBJ2-5 were preferentially used in persistent disease, while TRBV20-1 and TRBJ2-1 were favored in newly diagnosed disease. Sequencing and analysis were restricted to the TCR beta chain.

In light of the paper, this sample's time point label describes: newly diagnosed GD, antithyroid drugs for less than 3 months. RNA was extracted from PBMCs in TRIzol for both TCR sequencing and RNA sequencing. The diagnosis of Graves' disease was made according to American Thyroid Association guidelines. Recruitment of patients was carried out at an endocrinology department in Xi'an, China. Each patient gave approximately 10 milliliters of peripheral blood, collected in an EDTA anticoagulant tube. Ficoll Paque Plus density gradient separation was used to isolate PBMCs, and no further T cell sorting was done. An Agilent 2100 Bioanalyzer and agarose gel were used to assess RNA quality, and a NanoDrop 2000 was used to measure RNA concentration. The same sample was also studied in work on T cells in Graves' hyperthyroidism and ophthalmopathy. The other study reports the following: Stable Graves' hyperthyroidism was defined as the absence of progression to ophthalmopathy over 18 months of follow-up. Hyperthyroidism patients were newly diagnosed, had a disease duration of under 2 months, and were aged 18 to 65 years. The study excluded patients with uncontrolled infections, other autoimmune diseases, pregnancy or lactation. Diagnoses relied on clinical symptoms, serum thyroxine and TRAb, thyroid ultrasound and orbital computed tomography. The first round of RT-PCR for the TCR CDR3 was performed with the HTBI primer set and the Qiagen OneStep RT-PCR kit. Most expanded thyroid clonotypes (frequency above 0.001) were also found in blood, which suggests that blood repertoires may mirror thyroid immune responses. A 13 V-J signature model separated ophthalmopathy from stable hyperthyroidism, with nearly 90% sensitivity and approximately 81% specificity in cross-validation and 80%/75% in testing. In validation, progression to ophthalmopathy was predicted by the model with approximately 67% sensitivity and 72% to 85% specificity, a median of roughly 6 months before onset. To identify TCR V-J signatures that set the groups apart, the researchers used a discovery cohort of 95 to 100 patients, made up of 43 with Graves' ophthalmopathy and about 59 with stable Graves' hyperthyroidism. Prospective prediction of ophthalmopathy was tested in an independent validation cohort consisting of 18 to 20 hyperthyroidism patients and some 15 patients who later progressed to ophthalmopathy. For training and testing, the roughly 97 patients in the discovery cohort were randomly divided in a 7:3 ratio. Thyroid tissue and blood T-cell repertoires from six or seven Graves' hyperthyroidism patients were also compared in the study. After blood sampling, hyperthyroidism patients were treated with methimazole at a starting dose of 30 mg daily, and ophthalmopathy patients were treated with high-dose intravenous methylprednisolone. A second multiplex PCR round built the libraries, followed by size selection and purification. Libraries were sequenced paired-end with 100 bp reads on an Illumina HiSeq2000. SOAPnuke was used to process the raw data, with reads discarded if the reads contained adapters or uncalled bases, had a mean Phred below 15, or lacked an exact constant-primer or identifier match. High-quality paired reads were merged with COPE v1.2.5, and unique nucleotide sequences were defined as clonotypes. Clonotypes were aligned to IMGT TRBV, TRBD and TRBJ reference segments using MiTCR v1.1. Only V-J combinations with frequency above 0.0001, covering 99% to 99.2% of repertoires, were analysed. A TCS score was defined as the ratio between F50 (clonal expansion) and ExV (chaos), using BLOSUM62-based TCRdist between CDR3 peptides within each V-J. Welch's t-statistics and random forest reduced 450 to 600 V-J features to under 15, which were used in a naive Bayes classifier (R e1071). Sample size was not statistically predetermined, and blinding of investigators to group allocation was not performed. According to the paper, TCR Vbeta CDR3 sequencing was carried out on 135 peripheral blood samples, which came from approximately 41 ophthalmopathy, 80 or so hyperthyroidism and approximately 17 progressor patients.

The sample consisted of peripheral blood mononuclear cells (PBMCs), taken at new diagnosis, from a patient treated with antithyroid drugs. The chain is encoded by TRBV29-1 joined to TRBJ2-1; 7 matching bases give a weak D call of TRBD1. The clonotype was recovered from a woman aged 25 to 45 with Graves disease. Donor details come from another sample of the same person, matched by shared clones. The nucleotides are TGCGGAGGGGGCAGCGTCGCGTTTGGTGGCAATGAGCAGTTCTTC. It codes for CGGGSVAFGGNEQFF.